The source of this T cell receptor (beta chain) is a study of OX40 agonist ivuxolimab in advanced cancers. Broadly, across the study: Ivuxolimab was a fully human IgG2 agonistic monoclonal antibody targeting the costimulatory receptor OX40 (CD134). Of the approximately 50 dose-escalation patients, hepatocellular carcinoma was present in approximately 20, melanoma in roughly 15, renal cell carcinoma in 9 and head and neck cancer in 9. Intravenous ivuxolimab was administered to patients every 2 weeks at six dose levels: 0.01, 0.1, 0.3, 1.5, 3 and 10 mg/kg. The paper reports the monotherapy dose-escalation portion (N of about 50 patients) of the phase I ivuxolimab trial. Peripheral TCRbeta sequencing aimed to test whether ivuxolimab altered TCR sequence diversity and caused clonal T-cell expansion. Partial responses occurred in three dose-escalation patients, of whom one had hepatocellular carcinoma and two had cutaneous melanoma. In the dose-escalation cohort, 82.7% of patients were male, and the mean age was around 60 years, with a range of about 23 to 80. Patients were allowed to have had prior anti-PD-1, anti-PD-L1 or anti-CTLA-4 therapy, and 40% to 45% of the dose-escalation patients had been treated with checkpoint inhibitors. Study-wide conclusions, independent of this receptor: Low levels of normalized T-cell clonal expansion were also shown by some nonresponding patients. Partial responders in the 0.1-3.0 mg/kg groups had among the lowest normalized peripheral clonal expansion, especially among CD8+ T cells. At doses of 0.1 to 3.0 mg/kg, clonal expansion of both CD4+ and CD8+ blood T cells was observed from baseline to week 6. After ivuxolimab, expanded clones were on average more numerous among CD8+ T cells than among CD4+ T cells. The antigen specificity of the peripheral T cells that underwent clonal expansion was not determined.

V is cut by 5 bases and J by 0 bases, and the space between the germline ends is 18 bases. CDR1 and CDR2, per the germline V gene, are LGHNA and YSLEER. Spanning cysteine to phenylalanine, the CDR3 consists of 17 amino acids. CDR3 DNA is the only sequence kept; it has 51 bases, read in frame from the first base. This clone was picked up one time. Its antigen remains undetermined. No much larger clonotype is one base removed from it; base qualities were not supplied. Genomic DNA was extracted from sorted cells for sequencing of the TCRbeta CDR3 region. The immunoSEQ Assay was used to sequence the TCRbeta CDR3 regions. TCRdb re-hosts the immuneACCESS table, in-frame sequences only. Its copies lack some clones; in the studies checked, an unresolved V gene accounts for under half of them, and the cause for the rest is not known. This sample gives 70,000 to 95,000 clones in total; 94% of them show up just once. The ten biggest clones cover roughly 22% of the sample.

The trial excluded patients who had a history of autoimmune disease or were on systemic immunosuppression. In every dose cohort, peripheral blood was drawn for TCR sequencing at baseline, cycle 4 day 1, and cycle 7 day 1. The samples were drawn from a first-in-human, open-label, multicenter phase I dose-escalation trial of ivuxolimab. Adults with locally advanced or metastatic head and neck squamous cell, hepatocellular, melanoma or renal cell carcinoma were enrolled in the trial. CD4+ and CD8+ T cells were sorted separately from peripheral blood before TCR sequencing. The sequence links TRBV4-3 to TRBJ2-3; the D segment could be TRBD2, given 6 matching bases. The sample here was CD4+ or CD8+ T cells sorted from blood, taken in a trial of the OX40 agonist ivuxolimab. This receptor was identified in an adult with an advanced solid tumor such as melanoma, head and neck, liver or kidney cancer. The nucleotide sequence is TGCGCCAGCAGCTCGACCGCGGGGCCGGGAAGCACAGATACGCAGTATTTT. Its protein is CASSSTAGPGSTDTQYF.